Following are 7 T cell receptor beta chains from one sample sequenced in a study of cytomegalovirus exposure and HLA in healthy donors. PCR used 60 Vbeta primers and 13 Jbeta primers. Only in-frame clones appear in the TCRdb table, and some are missing; sequencing was by immunoSEQ multiplex PCR. The data hold approximately 150,000 clones, with 80% to 85% observed a single time. The specimen sequenced was PBMCs. All receptors come from a woman younger than 45 in good health and CMV-seronegative.

J is TRBJ2-1 and V is TRBV10-3; D may be TRBD2 (5 bases). The CDR3 is made up of 15 amino acids. Germline CDR1 and CDR2: ENHRY and SYGVKD. V gave up 1 base and J gave up 3 bases, with 10 bases separating them. CDR3 region: CAISELEGYYNEQFF. CDR3 DNA: TGTGCCATCAGTGAGTTAGAGGGCTACTACAATGAGCAGTTCTTC.

The V call is TRBV23-1, the J call TRBJ2-3; 9 nucleotides align to TRBD1. TRBV23-1 is an ORF, with its function uncertain. This CDR3 comprises 16 residues. Losses at the gene ends were 6 bases for V and 6 bases for J; bases not matched to a gene: 13. The CDR3 DNA reads TGCGCCAGCAGACCCGGGACAGGGTGCTTCTCGGATACGCAGTATTTT. This encodes CASRPGTGCFSDTQYF.

The rearrangement uses TRBV5-6 and TRBJ1-6; TRBD1 agrees at 8 bases. Losses at the gene ends were 0 bases for V and 17 bases for J; bases not matched to a gene: 4. Germline loops: CDR1 SGHDT, CDR2 YYEEEE. This CDR3 has 12 amino acids. This chain's CDR3 is CASSLGTGTFHF. CDR3 coding DNA: TGTGCCAGCAGCTTGGGGACAGGGACCTTCCACTTT.

V and J are TRBV30 and TRBJ2-5, with D possibly matching TRBD2 (5 bases). The end of the DNA aligns better with TRBJ2-7, so the J call may be wrong. The CDR3 loop spans 15 amino acids. The V gene's germline CDR1 is GTSNPN and CDR2 SVGIG (reference sequence). CDR3 nucleotide sequence: TGTGCCTGGAGTGCCGGACTCATGAGCTCCTACGAGCAGTACTTC. Translation gives CAWSAGLMSSYEQYF.

The CDR3 nucleotides are TGTGCCAGCAGCTTTAGCGGGGGGGCCATCAATGAGCAGTTCTTC. Amino acids: CASSFSGGAINEQFF. The chain uses TRBV7-2 and TRBJ2-1, with 11 nucleotides matching TRBD2. Trimming removed 3 bases from V and 6 bases from J; junction bases left unmatched: 4. Germline loops: CDR1 SGHTA, CDR2 FQGNSA. This CDR3 has 15 residues.

The CDR3 coding sequence is TGTGCCAGCAGCTCCCCGGCGGGGGGGTCCTACAATGAGCAGTTCTTC. It translates to CASSSPAGGSYNEQFF. This sequence joins TRBV7-6 and TRBJ2-1; TRBD2 aligns across 9 bases. Germline trimming cut 4 bases from V and 1 base from J; bases unmatched to any gene: 5. This CDR3 is 16 amino acids long. Germline assignment: CDR1 SGHVS and CDR2 FNYEAQ.

The chain carries TRBV11-2 and TRBJ2-6; 7 nucleotides align to TRBD1. CDR1 and CDR2 (germline): SGHAT, FQNNGV. The CDR3 is made up of 17 amino acids. V shed 5 bases and J 4 bases; nucleotides not matched to a gene: 11. DNA for the CDR3: TGTGCCAGCAGCACAGGGGACCGGGAAGGGGGGGCCAACGTCCTGACTTTC. Translation gives CASSTGDREGGANVLTF.